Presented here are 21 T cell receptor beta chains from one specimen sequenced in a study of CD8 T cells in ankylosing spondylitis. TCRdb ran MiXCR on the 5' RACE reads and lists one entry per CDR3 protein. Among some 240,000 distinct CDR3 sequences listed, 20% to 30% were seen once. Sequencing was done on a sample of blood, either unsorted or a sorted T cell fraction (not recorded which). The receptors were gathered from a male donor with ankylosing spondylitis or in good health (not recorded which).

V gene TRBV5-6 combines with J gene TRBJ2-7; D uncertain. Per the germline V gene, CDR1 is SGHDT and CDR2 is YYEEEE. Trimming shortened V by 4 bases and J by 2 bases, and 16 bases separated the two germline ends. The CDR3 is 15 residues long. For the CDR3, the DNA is TGTGCCAGCAGCCAACTTCCGATGGGAACCTACGAGCAGTACTTC. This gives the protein CASSQLPMGTYEQYF. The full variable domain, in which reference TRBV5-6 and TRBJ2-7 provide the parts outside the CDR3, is DAGVTQSPTHLIKTRGQQVTLRCSPKSGHDTVSWYQQALGQGPQFIFQYYEEEERQRGNFPDRFSGHQFPNYSSELNVNALLLGDSALYLCASSQLPMGTYEQYFGPGTRLTVT.

The chain's CDR3 is CASSLVGGGPPDTQYF. The CDR3 coding sequence is TGTGCCAGCAGCTTAGTTGGGGGGGGGCCCCCAGATACGCAGTATTTT. The chain is built from TRBV11-2 and TRBJ2-3; tentatively, D is TRBD2 (7 bases). The CDR3 covers 16 residues. CDR1 and CDR2 (germline): SGHAT, FQNNGV. The V and J ends lost 1 base and 4 bases respectively, with 15 bases between them. The variable domain in full, with the rest retrieved from reference TRBV11-2 and TRBJ2-3, is EAGVAQSPRYKIIEKRQSVAFWCNPISGHATLYWYQQILGQGPKLLIQFQNNGVVDDSQLPKDRFSAERLKGVDSTLKIQPAKLEDSAVYLCASSLVGGGPPDTQYFGPGTRLTVL.

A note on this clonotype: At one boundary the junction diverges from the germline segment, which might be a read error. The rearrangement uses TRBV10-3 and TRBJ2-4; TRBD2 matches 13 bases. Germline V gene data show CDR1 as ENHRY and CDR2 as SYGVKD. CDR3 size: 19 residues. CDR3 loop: CALSLFGTSGAYGKNIQYF. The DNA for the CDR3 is TGTGCCCTCAGTTTATTCGGGACTAGCGGGGCATATGGCAAAAACATTCAGTACTTC.

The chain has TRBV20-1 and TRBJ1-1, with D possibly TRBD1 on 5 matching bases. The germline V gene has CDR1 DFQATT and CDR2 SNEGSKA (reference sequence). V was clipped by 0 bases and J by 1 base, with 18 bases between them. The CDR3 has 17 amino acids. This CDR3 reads CSARDGGADSANTEAFF. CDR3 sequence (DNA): TGCAGTGCTAGAGATGGCGGGGCAGACTCAGCGAACACTGAAGCTTTCTTT.

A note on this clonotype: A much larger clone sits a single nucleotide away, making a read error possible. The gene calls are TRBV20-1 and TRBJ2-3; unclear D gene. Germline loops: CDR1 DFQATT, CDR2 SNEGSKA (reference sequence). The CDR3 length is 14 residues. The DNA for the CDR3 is TGCTGTGCTAGTCTTGGTTCGAGCACAGATACGCAGTATTTT. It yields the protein CCASLGSSTDTQYF.

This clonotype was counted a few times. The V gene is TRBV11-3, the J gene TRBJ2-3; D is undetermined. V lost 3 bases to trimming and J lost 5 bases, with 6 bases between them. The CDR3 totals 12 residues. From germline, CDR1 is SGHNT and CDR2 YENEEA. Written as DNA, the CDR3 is TGTGCCAGCAGCTTGAAGGAAGATACGCAGTATTTT. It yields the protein CASSLKEDTQYF.

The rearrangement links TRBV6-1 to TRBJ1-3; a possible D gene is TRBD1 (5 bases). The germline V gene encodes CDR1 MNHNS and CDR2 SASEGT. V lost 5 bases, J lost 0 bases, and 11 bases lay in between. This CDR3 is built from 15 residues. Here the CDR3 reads CASSRRQLSGNTIYF. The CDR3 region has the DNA TGTGCCAGCAGTAGGCGACAGCTCTCTGGAAACACCATATATTTT.

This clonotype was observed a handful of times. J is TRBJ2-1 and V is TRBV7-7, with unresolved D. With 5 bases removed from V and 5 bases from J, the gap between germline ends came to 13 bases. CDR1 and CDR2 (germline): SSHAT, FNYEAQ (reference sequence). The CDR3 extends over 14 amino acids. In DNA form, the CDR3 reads TGTGCCAGCAGCCACCGGGCCGATGACAATGAGCAGTTCTTC. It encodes CASSHRADDNEQFF.

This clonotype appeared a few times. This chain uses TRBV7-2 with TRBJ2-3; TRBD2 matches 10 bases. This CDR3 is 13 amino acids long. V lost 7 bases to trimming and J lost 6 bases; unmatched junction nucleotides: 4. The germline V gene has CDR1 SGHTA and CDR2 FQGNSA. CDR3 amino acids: CASKRGGYDTQYF. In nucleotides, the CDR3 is TGTGCCAGCAAGCGGGGGGGCTATGATACGCAGTATTTT.

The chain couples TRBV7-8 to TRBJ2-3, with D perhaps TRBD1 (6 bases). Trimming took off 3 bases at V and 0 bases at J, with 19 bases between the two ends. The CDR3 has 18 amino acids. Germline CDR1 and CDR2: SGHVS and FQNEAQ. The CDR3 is CASSFQTATGISTDTQYF. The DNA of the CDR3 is TGTGCCAGCAGCTTCCAGACCGCGACAGGCATTAGCACAGATACGCAGTATTTT.

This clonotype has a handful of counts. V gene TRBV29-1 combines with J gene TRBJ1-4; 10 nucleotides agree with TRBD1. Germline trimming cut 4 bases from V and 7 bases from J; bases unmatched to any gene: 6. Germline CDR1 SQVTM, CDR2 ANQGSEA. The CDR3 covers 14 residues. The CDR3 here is CSVGPGQGSEKLFF. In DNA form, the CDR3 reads TGCAGCGTTGGTCCGGGACAGGGGAGTGAAAAACTGTTTTTT.

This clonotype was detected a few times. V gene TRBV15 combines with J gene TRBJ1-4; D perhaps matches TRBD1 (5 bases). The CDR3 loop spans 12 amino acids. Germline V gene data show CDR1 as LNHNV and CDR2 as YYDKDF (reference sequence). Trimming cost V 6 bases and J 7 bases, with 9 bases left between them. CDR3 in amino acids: CATRGLTEKLFF. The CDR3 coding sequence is TGTGCCACCAGGGGGCTCACTGAAAAACTGTTTTTT. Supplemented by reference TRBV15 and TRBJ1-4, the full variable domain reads DAMVIQNPRYQVTQFGKPVTLSCSQTLNHNVMYWYQQKSSQAPKLLFHYYDKDFNNEADTPDNFQSRRPNTSFCFLDIRSPGLGDTAMYLCATRGLTEKLFFGSGTQLSVL.

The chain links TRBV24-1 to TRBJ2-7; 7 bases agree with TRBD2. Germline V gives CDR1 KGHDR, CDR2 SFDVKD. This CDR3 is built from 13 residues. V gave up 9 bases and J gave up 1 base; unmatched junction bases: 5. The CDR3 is CATGLADSYEQYF. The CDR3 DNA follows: TGTGCCACCGGGCTAGCGGATTCCTACGAGCAGTACTTC.

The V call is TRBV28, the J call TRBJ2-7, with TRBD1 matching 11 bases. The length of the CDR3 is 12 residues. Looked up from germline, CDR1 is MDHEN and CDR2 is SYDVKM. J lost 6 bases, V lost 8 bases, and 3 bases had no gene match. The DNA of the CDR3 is TGTGCCAGCTGGGACAGGGGGGTCGAGCAGTACTTC. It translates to CASWDRGVEQYF.

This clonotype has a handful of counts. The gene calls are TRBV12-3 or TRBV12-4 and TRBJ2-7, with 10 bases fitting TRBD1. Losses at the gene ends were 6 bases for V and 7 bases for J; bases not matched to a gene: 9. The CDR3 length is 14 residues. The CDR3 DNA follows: TGTGCCAGCAGCTCTCGACAGGGGGCAGGTGAGCAGTACTTC. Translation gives CASSSRQGAGEQYF.

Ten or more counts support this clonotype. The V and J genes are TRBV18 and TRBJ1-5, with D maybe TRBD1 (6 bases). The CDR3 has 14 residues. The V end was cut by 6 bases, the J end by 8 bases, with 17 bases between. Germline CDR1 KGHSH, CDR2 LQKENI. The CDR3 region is CASSQSEGGKPQHF. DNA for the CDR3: TGTGCCAGCTCCCAGAGCGAGGGGGGTAAGCCCCAGCATTTT.

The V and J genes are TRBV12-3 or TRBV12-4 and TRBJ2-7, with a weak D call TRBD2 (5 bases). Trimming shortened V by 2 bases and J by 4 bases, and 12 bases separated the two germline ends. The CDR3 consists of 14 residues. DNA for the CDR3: TGTGCCAGCAGTTTATCCCCCGGGGTATACGAGCAGTACTTC. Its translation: CASSLSPGVYEQYF.

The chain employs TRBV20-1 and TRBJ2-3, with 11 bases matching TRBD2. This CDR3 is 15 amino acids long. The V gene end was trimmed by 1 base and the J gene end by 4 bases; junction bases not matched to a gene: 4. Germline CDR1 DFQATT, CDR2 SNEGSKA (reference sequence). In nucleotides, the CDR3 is TGCAGTGCTAGAGCCTTAGCGGGGGGGCCAGATACGCAGTATTTT. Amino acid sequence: CSARALAGGPDTQYF.

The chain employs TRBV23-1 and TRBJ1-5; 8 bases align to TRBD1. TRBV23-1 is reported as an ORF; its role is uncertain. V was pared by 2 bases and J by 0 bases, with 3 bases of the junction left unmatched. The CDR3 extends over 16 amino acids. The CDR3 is CASSQGTGNSNQPQHF. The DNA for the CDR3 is TGCGCCAGCAGTCAAGGGACAGGAAATAGCAATCAGCCCCAGCATTTT.

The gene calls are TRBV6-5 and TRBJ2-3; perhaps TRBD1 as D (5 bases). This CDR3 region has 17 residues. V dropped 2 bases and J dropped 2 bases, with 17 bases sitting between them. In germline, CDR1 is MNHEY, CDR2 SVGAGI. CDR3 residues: CASSYRTPASNTDTQYF. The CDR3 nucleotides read TGTGCCAGCAGTTACAGGACACCGGCATCCAACACAGATACGCAGTATTTT.

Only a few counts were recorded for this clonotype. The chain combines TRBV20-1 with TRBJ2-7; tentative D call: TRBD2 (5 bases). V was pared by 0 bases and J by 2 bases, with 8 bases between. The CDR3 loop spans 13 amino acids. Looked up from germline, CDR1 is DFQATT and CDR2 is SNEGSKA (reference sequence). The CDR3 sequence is CSARETGAYEQYF. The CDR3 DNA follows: TGCAGTGCTAGAGAAACCGGGGCCTACGAGCAGTACTTC.